The present T cell receptor beta chain was sequenced within a study of blood T cell repertoires in COVID-19 (dated by TCRdb to the early 2020s). For the study in its entirety: Samples covering the acute and convalescent phases of COVID-19 were provided by collaborators in the United States, Italy and Spain. The prospective study material was composed of cDNA or gDNA derived from T cells, B-cell-depleted T cells, or PBMCs. Subjects who had been exposed to COVID-19, were actively infected with it, or had recovered from it provided the deeply sampled blood TCRbeta repertoires that made up the dataset. The repertoires were released in a freely available public database meant as a resource for research on the immune response to SARS-CoV-2. The samples were drawn from two sources: the first 160 participants of the ongoing ImmuneRACE study, and over 950 subjects contributed by 6 global collaborators. The sample metadata nearly always contained a de-identified subject ID, COVID-19 status, age in years and sex. Where HLA class I and class II types were available, the types were taken from metadata supplied by the sample provider, not from assay-based typing. Here is what the overall study found, with its caveats: The quantity of clinical and demographic metadata differed by source and by participant and was supplied without curation.

Each collaborating institution followed its own protocols to collect whole blood in K2EDTA tubes. Collaborator samples were shipped for TCRbeta analysis as frozen whole blood, isolated PBMCs, or DNA extracted from either sample type. This clone was detected a few times. There is no known antigen for this receptor. Base qualities are not at hand, and no much larger clone is one base apart. TCRbeta CDR3 regions were amplified from genomic DNA using the immunoSEQ Assay, a bias-controlled multiplex PCR. The authors' analysis ran thus. The number of nucleated cells in each sample was estimated by amplification of reference gene primers within the assay. To quantify the absolute abundance of each unique TCRbeta CDR3 rearrangement, sequence reads were collapsed and filtered. Productive Simpson clonality was computed per sample as the square root of Simpson's diversity index over productive rearrangements. The immuneACCESS repertoire file appears here via TCRdb, limited to in-frame rearrangements. These files lack a portion of the clones; in checked studies, under half of the deficit traces to unresolved V genes, and the cause of the others is not known. V, J and clone size were drawn from that table, and D and trimming were deduced from the DNA. The sample contains some 50,000 clones, roughly 79% of them found a single time. The top ten clonotypes cover around 15% of the sample.

From V the trimming removes 2 bases and from J it removes 5 bases, while the gene matches leave 5 bases of the junction unaccounted for. Via the germline V gene, CDR1 is MNHNS and CDR2 SASEGT. Measured from the cysteine to the phenylalanine, the CDR3 is 15 residues long. Of all the DNA, just the CDR3 is kept, 45 bases in frame from base 1. This receptor was taken from a human donor in a cohort sampled during active COVID-19. The chain joins TRBV6-1 to TRBJ1-4; 7 central bases correspond to TRBD1. Sequenced input: peripheral blood. At the DNA level, the sequence is TGTGCCAGCAGTGAATTGTTGACAGGGAATGAAAAACTGTTTTTT. Its coded protein is CASSELLTGNEKLFF.